Presented here are 19 T cell receptor beta chains from one specimen sequenced in a study of T cell changes during pregnancy in multiple sclerosis. The table came from immunoSEQ multiplex PCR; TCRdb's copy has only in-frame clones and leaves some out. The data contain around 100,000 clones, around 92% of them singletons. Material: peripheral blood, obtained after pregnancy. Every receptor here comes from a female donor with multiple sclerosis, enrolled in a pregnancy study.

This chain joins TRBV5-4 and TRBJ2-5; 9 bases fit TRBD2. The CDR3 totals 17 residues. Germline loops: CDR1 SGHNT, CDR2 YYREEE (reference sequence). The ends lost 4 bases at V and 2 bases at J; junction bases unmatched: 12. The CDR3 loop is CASSTGTSLWGQETQYF. As DNA, the CDR3 is TGTGCCAGCAGCACCGGGACTAGCTTATGGGGACAAGAGACCCAGTACTTC.

This clone occurred once. The chain is built from TRBV7-2 and TRBJ2-1; D remains unclear. CDR1 is SGHTA and CDR2 is FQGNSA in the germline V gene. The V end was cut by 1 base, the J end by 15 bases, with 16 bases between. CDR3 size: 13 residues. CDR3 residues: CASSLVDWSYLFF. CDR3 nucleotides: TGTGCCAGCAGCTTAGTGGATTGGAGTTATCTGTTCTTC.

This clone was counted only a few times. The V gene is TRBV7-3, the J gene TRBJ1-1, with TRBD1 matching over 7 bases. With V trimmed by 1 base and J by 4 bases, 6 bases remained unmatched. The V gene's germline CDR1 is SGHTA and CDR2 FQGTGA. The CDR3 is 15 residues long. The CDR3 reads CASSLRQGGPTEAFF. The CDR3, as DNA: TGTGCCAGCAGCTTAAGGCAGGGGGGTCCCACTGAAGCTTTCTTT.

The J gene is TRBJ1-1, the V gene TRBV27; TRBD1 is a possible D gene (6 bases). Looked up from germline, CDR1 is MNHEY and CDR2 is SMNVEV (reference sequence). The CDR3 has 15 amino acids. With 6 bases removed from V and 1 base from J, the gap between germline ends came to 15 bases. CDR3 in amino acids: CASRYPGQKNTEAFF. The CDR3, as DNA: TGTGCCAGCAGGTACCCTGGACAGAAGAACACTGAAGCTTTCTTT.

This clone was counted once. The genes are TRBV5-4 and TRBJ1-4; 12 bases line up with TRBD1. The J segment lost 3 bases and the V segment lost 4 bases, leaving 7 bases of the junction unmatched. CDR1 SGHNT and CDR2 YYREEE come from the germline V gene (reference sequence). CDR3 length: 17 residues. In DNA form, the CDR3 reads TGTGCCAGCAGCCCAGGGACAGGGGGCGGGTCTAATGAAAAACTGTTTTTT. Translation: CASSPGTGGGSNEKLFF. Full variable domain (rest looked up from reference TRBV5-4 and TRBJ1-4): ETGVTQSPTHLIKTRGQQVTLRCSSQSGHNTVSWYQQALGQGPQFIFQYYREEENGRGNFPPRFSGLQFPNYSSELNVNALELDDSALYLCASSPGTGGGSNEKLFFGSGTQLSVL.

This clone was picked up one time. The V gene is TRBV27, the J gene TRBJ2-3; 8 bases fit TRBD1. Germline loops: CDR1 MNHEY, CDR2 SMNVEV (reference sequence). CDR3 length: 13 residues. Losses at the gene ends were 0 bases for V and 15 bases for J; bases not matched to a gene: 8. In DNA form, the CDR3 reads TGTGCCAGCAGTTTATCCCGCAGGGGGCGCAAATATTTT. As protein: CASSLSRRGRKYF.

J is TRBJ2-1 and V is TRBV18; tentatively, D is TRBD2 (6 bases). Looked up from germline, CDR1 is KGHSH and CDR2 is LQKENI. This CDR3 comprises 17 residues. Trimming removed 3 bases at V and 2 bases at J, with 17 bases between. The CDR3 DNA reads TGTGCCAGCTCACCCAATGTTTGGGCTAGCGCCTACAATGAGCAGTTCTTC. Translation gives CASSPNVWASAYNEQFF.

The rearrangement links TRBV7-9 to TRBJ1-1; D unclear. Looked up from germline, CDR1 is SEHNR and CDR2 is FQNEAQ (reference sequence). The CDR3 spans 14 residues. V lost 5 bases, J lost 4 bases, and 14 bases lay in between. The chain's CDR3 is CASSLPFSGTEAFF. CDR3 nucleotide sequence: TGTGCCAGCAGCCTTCCTTTCTCGGGCACTGAAGCTTTCTTT.

The V call is TRBV2, the J call TRBJ1-5, with D uncertain. This CDR3 contains 13 residues. Germline assignment: CDR1 SNHLY and CDR2 FYNNEI. Trimming shortened V by 7 bases and J by 0 bases, and 7 bases separated the two germline ends. CDR3 sequence: CASTRGSNQPQHF. The CDR3 DNA sequence: TGTGCCAGCACCCGGGGTAGCAATCAGCCCCAGCATTTT.

This chain's CDR3 is CASSIRARVVDQPQHF. CDR3 DNA: TGTGCCAGTAGTATAAGGGCCAGGGTAGTGGATCAGCCCCAGCATTTT. The gene calls are TRBV19 and TRBJ1-5, with D perhaps matching TRBD1 (5 bases). Germline CDR1 LNHDA, CDR2 SQIVND (reference sequence). The CDR3 consists of 16 residues. Trimming left V 2 bases short and J 5 bases short, with 16 bases between.

V gene TRBV30 combines with J gene TRBJ2-1, with 11 bases aligning to TRBD2. The CDR3 runs 16 residues. V shed 4 bases, J shed 2 bases, and the junction held 7 bases outside the gene matches. The germline V gene encodes CDR1 GTSNPN and CDR2 SVGIG (reference sequence). CDR3 sequence: CAWTVPGLAAYNEQFF. DNA for the CDR3: TGTGCCTGGACCGTCCCGGGACTAGCGGCCTACAATGAGCAGTTCTTC.

This rearrangement joins TRBV9 to TRBJ2-5; weak D call: TRBD2 (5 bases). This CDR3 region has 13 residues. The germline V gene has CDR1 SGDLS and CDR2 YYNGEE. V shed 1 base and J shed 4 bases, with 8 bases lying between them. The DNA of the CDR3 is TGTGCCAGCAGCGTATCCGGAGGAGAGACCCAGTACTTC. Translating it yields CASSVSGGETQYF.

The J gene is TRBJ2-7, the V gene TRBV4-1; TRBD1 aligns across 9 bases. The CDR3 runs to 15 residues. The germline V gene has CDR1 MGHRA and CDR2 YSYEKL. Unmatched junction bases numbered 7, after V lost 2 bases and J lost 5 bases. CDR3 region: CASSQPGQGIDEQYF. The CDR3 nucleotides read TGCGCCAGCAGCCAACCGGGACAGGGTATCGACGAGCAGTACTTC.

This sequence joins TRBV19 and TRBJ2-5, with 11 bases matching TRBD2. Trimming took 3 bases from V and 5 from J; bases not matched to a gene: 8. Germline CDR1 and CDR2: LNHDA and SQIVND (reference sequence). The CDR3 has 16 amino acids. The CDR3 loop is CASSISGLAGGETQYF. As DNA, the CDR3 is TGTGCCAGTAGTATTTCCGGGCTAGCGGGGGGTGAGACCCAGTACTTC.

This chain uses TRBV7-3 with TRBJ2-1, with 11 bases aligning to TRBD2. Germline loops: CDR1 SGHTA, CDR2 FQGTGA. This CDR3 comprises 15 residues. V was clipped by 5 bases and J by 6 bases; unmatched bases: 6. This chain's CDR3 is CASSDSGGGINEQFF. CDR3 coding DNA: TGTGCCAGCAGCGATAGCGGGGGGGGTATCAATGAGCAGTTCTTC.

The chain links TRBV9 to TRBJ1-1, with D perhaps matching TRBD1 (5 bases). Trimming stripped 2 bases from V and 8 bases from J, with 16 bases between. The CDR3 totals 14 residues. The germline V gene has CDR1 SGDLS and CDR2 YYNGEE. The CDR3 reads CASSVRARGTEAFF. As DNA, the CDR3 is TGTGCCAGCAGCGTGAGGGCTCGGGGGACCGAAGCTTTCTTT. The full variable domain, in which reference TRBV9 and TRBJ1-1 provide the parts outside the CDR3, is DSGVTQTPKHLITATGQRVTLRCSPRSGDLSVYWYQQSLDQGLQFLIQYYNGEERAKGNILERFSAQQFPDLHSELNLSSLELGDSALYFCASSVRARGTEAFFGQGTRLTVV.

The chain uses TRBV4-1 and TRBJ1-4; D ambiguous. CDR3 size: 15 residues. Germline CDR1 MGHRA, CDR2 YSYEKL. The V end lost 1 base, the J end lost 5 bases, and 11 bases lay between the germline ends. Here the CDR3 reads CASSQVQQQNEKLFF. The DNA of the CDR3 is TGCGCCAGCAGCCAAGTGCAACAGCAAAATGAAAAACTGTTTTTT.

The chain joins TRBV18 to TRBJ2-1; 11 bases line up with TRBD2. The CDR3 is 17 residues long. Germline CDR1 KGHSH, CDR2 LQKENI. After removal of 2 bases from V and 3 bases from J, the junction contained 6 bases not matched to a gene. The CDR3 loop reads CASSPFQTSGDYNEQFF. The CDR3 nucleotides are TGTGCCAGCTCACCATTCCAGACTAGCGGGGACTACAATGAGCAGTTCTTC.

The rearrangement links TRBV28 to TRBJ2-5; 9 nucleotides line up with TRBD1. V lost 5 bases to trimming and J lost 4 bases; unmatched junction nucleotides: 8. The CDR3 has 15 amino acids. The germline V gene has CDR1 MDHEN and CDR2 SYDVKM. As DNA, the CDR3 is TGTGCCAGCAGTGGGGTTCACAGGGGGCTAGAGACCCAGTACTTC. Residues: CASSGVHRGLETQYF.